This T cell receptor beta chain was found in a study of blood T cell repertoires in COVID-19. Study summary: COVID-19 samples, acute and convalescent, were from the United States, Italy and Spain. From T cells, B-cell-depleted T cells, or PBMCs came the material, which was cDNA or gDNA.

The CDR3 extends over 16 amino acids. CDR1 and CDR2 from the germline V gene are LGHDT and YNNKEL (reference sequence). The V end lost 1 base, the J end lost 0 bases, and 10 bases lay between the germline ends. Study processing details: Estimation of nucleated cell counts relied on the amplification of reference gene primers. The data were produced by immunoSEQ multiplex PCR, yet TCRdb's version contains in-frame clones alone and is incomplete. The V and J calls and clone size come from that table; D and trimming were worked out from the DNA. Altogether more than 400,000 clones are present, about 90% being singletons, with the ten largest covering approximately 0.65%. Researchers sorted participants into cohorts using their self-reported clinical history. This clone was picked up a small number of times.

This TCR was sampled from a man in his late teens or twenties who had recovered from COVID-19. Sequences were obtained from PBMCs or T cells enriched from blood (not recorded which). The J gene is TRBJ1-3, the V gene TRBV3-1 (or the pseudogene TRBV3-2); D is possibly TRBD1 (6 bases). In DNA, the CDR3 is TGTGCCAGCAGCCAAGTAACAGGGACCTCTGGAAACACCATATATTTT. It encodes CASSQVTGTSGNTIYF.